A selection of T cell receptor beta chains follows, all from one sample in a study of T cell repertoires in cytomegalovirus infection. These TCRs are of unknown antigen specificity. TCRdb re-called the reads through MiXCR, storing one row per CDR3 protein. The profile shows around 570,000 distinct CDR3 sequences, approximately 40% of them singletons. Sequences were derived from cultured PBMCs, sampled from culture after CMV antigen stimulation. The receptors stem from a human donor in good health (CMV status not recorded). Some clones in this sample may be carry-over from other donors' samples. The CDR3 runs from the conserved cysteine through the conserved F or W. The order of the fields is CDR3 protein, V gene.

cdr3_aa: CASSSRTSGSSAEQFF; v_call: TRBV19
cdr3_aa: CASSLRRFRQGGYNEQFF; v_call: TRBV7-8
cdr3_aa: CASSQVNQGGDTQYF; v_call: TRBV4-3
cdr3_aa: CASSLGRMFTMRQFF; v_call: TRBV5-1
cdr3_aa: CASSYGTAFTDTQYF; v_call: TRBV7-2
cdr3_aa: CATSPGVGETQYF; v_call: TRBV15
cdr3_aa: CASKAGTAYEQYF; v_call: TRBV19
cdr3_aa: CASSPDTSGEYGYTF; v_call: TRBV18
cdr3_aa: CASTKTGGLAGELFF; v_call: TRBV2
cdr3_aa: CASSLYIVGLGGPEQFF; v_call: TRBV7-6
cdr3_aa: CASLDRGRNGYTF; v_call: TRBV27